The rows below give T cell receptor beta chains drawn from one sample of a study of regulatory and conventional T cells in RAG deficiency. Generated by immunoSEQ multiplex PCR, the TCRdb table keeps only in-frame clones and is missing some. The top ten clones hold under 1.5% of a sample with about 20,000 clones, roughly 87% of them seen once. These data also formed part of another study, on regulatory T cells.

What was sequenced was Tregs sorted from blood. All receptors derive from a human donor in good health. CDR3s include the opening cysteine and the closing phenylalanine or tryptophan. The order of the fields is clone size, J gene, V gene, D gene, CDR3 DNA, CDR3 protein. D genes are given only for firm matches. Clone size, where shown, is once, few, many, or a class for clones that have expanded.

- TRBJ2-7 TRBV10-3 - TGTGCCATCAGTGAGTCAAGGGGGGCTGGGGGAAATGGCGAGCAGTACTTC CAISESRGAGGNGEQYF
- TRBJ2-2 TRBV27 - TGTGCCAGCAGTTTCGGCGTATCGGCTTTCGCCGGGGAGCTGTTTTTT CASSFGVSAFAGELFF
- TRBJ1-1 TRBV7-8 - TGTGCCAGCAGCTTTGCCCCGGGGAGGGGCACTGAAGCTTTCTTT CASSFAPGRGTEAFF
- TRBJ2-5 TRBV10-2 TRBD2 TGCGCCAGCAGTGTGAGCGGGAGAGAGACCCAGTACTTC CASSVSGRETQYF
once TRBJ1-5 TRBV28 - TGTGCCGGCAGCCCGATTCTGGGAACGGGCAATCAGCCCCAGCATTTT CAGSPILGTGNQPQHF
- TRBJ1-1 TRBV30 - TGTGCCTGGAGCTTCGGCCTCCAGAACACTGAAGCTTTCTTT CAWSFGLQNTEAFF
few TRBJ1-4 TRBV19 TRBD1 TGTGCCAGTACCACGGACAGGAGAAATGAAAAACTGTTTTTT CASTTDRRNEKLFF
- TRBJ1-1 TRBV6-1 - TGTGCCAGCAGTGAAGGTGGCAGGAGCGGCACTGAAGCTTTCTTT CASSEGGRSGTEAFF
- TRBJ2-2 TRBV10-3 TRBD2 TGTGCCATGGCTAGCGGTGGTTGGAGCGGGGAGCTGTTTTTT CAMASGGWSGELFF
- TRBJ2-1 TRBV5-5 TRBD2 TGTGCCAGCAGGACAACTAGCGGGAGATACAATGAGCAGTTCTTC CASRTTSGRYNEQFF
- TRBJ2-7 TRBV10-1 - TGCGCCAGCAGTGAGTCGCACGGATCCTACGAGCAGTACTTC CASSESHGSYEQYF
- TRBJ2-2 TRBV7-8 TRBD2 TGTGCCAGCAGCTTAGGGGGAGGGGCTGGGACCGGGGAGCTGTTTTTT CASSLGGGAGTGELFF
- TRBJ2-1 TRBV6-1 - TGTGCCAGCAGTGAAGTGGGGCTCTCCTACAATGAGCAGTTCTTC CASSEVGLSYNEQFF
- TRBJ2-1 TRBV6-5 - TGTGCCAGCAGGACTGGGACAAGGCAGTTCTTC CASRTGTRQFF
once TRBJ2-7 TRBV6-6 TRBD2 TGTGCCAGCAGTTCCGTAGCGGGAGCCGAGCAGTACTTC CASSSVAGAEQYF
- TRBJ2-7 TRBV10-2 TRBD2 TGCGCCAGCAGTGACCGGCAGGGCGGGAGCTACGAGCAGTACTTC CASSDRQGGSYEQYF
- TRBJ1-1 TRBV10-2 - TGCGCCAGCAGTGAGTGGGGACGGGACCCTGAAGCTTTCTTT CASSEWGRDPEAFF
once TRBJ2-1 TRBV29-1 TRBD2 TGCAGCGTTGAAGATCGGACTAGTACGCAGTTCTTC CSVEDRTSTQFF
few TRBJ2-5 TRBV29-1 - TGCAGCGTCACACCCGACGAGACCCAGTACTTC CSVTPDETQYF
few TRBJ2-3 TRBV5-1 - TGCGCCAGCAGTCAAGGGGCCGGCCAGCGAGTCACAGATACGCAGTATTTT CASSQGAGQRVTDTQYF
- TRBJ1-4 TRBV19 - TGTGCCAGTAGGACAGCAACTAATGAAAAACTGTTTTTT CASRTATNEKLFF
- TRBJ2-1 TRBV11-1 - TGTGCCAGCAGCGGACACAATGAGCAGTTCTTC CASSGHNEQFF
- TRBJ2-5 TRBV4-1 - TGCGCCAGCAGCCCCCCCACCGGTCGACTAGTGAGGGGCCAAGAGACCCAGTACTTC CASSPPTGRLVRGQETQYF
- TRBJ2-3 TRBV9 - TGTGCCAGCAGCCCCAGCGGCAGGGTTGATACGCAGTATTTT CASSPSGRVDTQYF
- TRBJ1-2 TRBV19 - TGTGCCAGTAGTACGAGTCCAGGAGCTAACTATGGCTACACCTTC CASSTSPGANYGYTF
- TRBJ2-1 TRBV7-2 TRBD2 TGTGCCAGCAGCGCGACTAGCGGGAGACCTGAGCAGTTCTTC CASSATSGRPEQFF
- TRBJ1-1 TRBV18 - TGTGCCAGCTCACTCACCACAGGGCAGAACACTGAAGCTTTCTTT CASSLTTGQNTEAFF
- TRBJ1-3 TRBV5-4 - TGTGCCAGCAGCCAAGACGGACTGTCTGGAAACACCATATATTTT CASSQDGLSGNTIYF
- TRBJ2-1 TRBV19 TRBD1 TGTGCCAGTAGACTAACAGGGGTATCCTACAATGAGCAGTTCTTC CASRLTGVSYNEQFF
- TRBJ2-5 TRBV6-1 - TGTGCCAGCAGTTTCCGACAGGAGAATTCGAAGACCCAGTACTTC CASSFRQENSKTQYF
- TRBJ1-1 TRBV25-1 - TGTGCCAGCAGTGAATGGGCAGCCCATGAAGCTTTCTTT CASSEWAAHEAFF
- TRBJ2-3 TRBV10-3 - TGTGCCATCAGTTTAACTTTCACAGATACGCAGTATTTT CAISLTFTDTQYF
- TRBJ1-4 TRBV30 - TGTGCCTGGAGTGCCGACAAGGGTGTCGGGGAAAAACTGTTTTTT CAWSADKGVGEKLFF
- TRBJ2-3 TRBV18 TRBD2 TGTGCCAGCTCAGGACTAGCGGGGGGCGCTAGCACAGATACGCAGTATTTT CASSGLAGGASTDTQYF
- TRBJ2-5 TRBV9 - TGTGCCAGCAGCGTAGAGATCGAGGGTAGGGAGACCCAGTACTTC CASSVEIEGRETQYF
- TRBJ1-5 TRBV28 TRBD1 TGTGCCAGCAGCCGGAGCCCAATACGACAGGGACTTTCGACAGGTCAGCCCCAGCATTTT CASSRSPIRQGLSTGQPQHF
- TRBJ1-2 TRBV5-1 - TGCGCCAGCAAGGGGGGTCCTCAAACGGCTAACTATGGCTACACCTTC CASKGGPQTANYGYTF
- TRBJ1-2 TRBV10-3 - TGTGCCATCAGTGAGCAGGAAGGGACTAACTATGGCTACACCTTC CAISEQEGTNYGYTF
- TRBJ1-2 TRBV28 - TGTGCCACCAAGTTAAGCCAGCTGGGCTACACCTTC CATKLSQLGYTF
- TRBJ1-2 TRBV9 - TGTGCCAGCAGCGGCCAAGGGATGCGCTATGGCTACACCTTC CASSGQGMRYGYTF
- TRBJ2-2 TRBV6-4 TRBD2 TGTGCCAGCAGTGCAACTAGCGGGTACACCGGGGAGCTGTTTTTT CASSATSGYTGELFF
- TRBJ1-1 TRBV7-3 TRBD1 TGTGCCAGCAGCCTAACGACAGGGTCCCAAAGGGCAACTGAAGCTTTCTTT CASSLTTGSQRATEAFF
- TRBJ2-7 TRBV23-1 - TGCGCCAGCAGTACTACGAGGAGGGGTGATTCCTACGAGCAGTACTTC CASSTTRRGDSYEQYF
- TRBJ2-5 TRBV6-1 - TGTGCCAGCAGTCAAACTAGAGGCAGGGAGACCCAGTACTTC CASSQTRGRETQYF
- TRBJ2-4 TRBV6-5 TRBD2 TGTGCCAGCAGTTGGGTGCGGGGGATTGGCAAAAACATTCAGTACTTC CASSWVRGIGKNIQYF
- TRBJ1-5 TRBV19 TRBD1 TGTGCCAGTAGTCAGACAGGGGTGAGGGTCAATCAGCCCCAGCATTTT CASSQTGVRVNQPQHF
- TRBJ2-7 TRBV29-1 TRBD2 TGCAGCGTCCGGACTAGCGGGAGTTACGAGCAGTACTTC CSVRTSGSYEQYF
- TRBJ2-1 TRBV7-9 TRBD2 TGTGCCAGCAGCTTAGGCGGGGGATACAATGAGCAGTTCTTC CASSLGGGYNEQFF